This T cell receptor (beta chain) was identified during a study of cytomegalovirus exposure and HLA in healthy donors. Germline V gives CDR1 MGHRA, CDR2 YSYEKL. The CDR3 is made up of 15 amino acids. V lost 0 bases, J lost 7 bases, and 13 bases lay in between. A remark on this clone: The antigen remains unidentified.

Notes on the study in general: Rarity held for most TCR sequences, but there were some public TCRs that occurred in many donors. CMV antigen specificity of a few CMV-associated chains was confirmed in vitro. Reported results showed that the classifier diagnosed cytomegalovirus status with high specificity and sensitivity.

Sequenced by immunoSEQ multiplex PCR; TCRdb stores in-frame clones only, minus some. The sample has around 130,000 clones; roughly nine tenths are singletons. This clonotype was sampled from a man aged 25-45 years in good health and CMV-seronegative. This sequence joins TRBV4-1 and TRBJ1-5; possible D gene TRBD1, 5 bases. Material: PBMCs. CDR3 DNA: TGCGCCAGCAGCCAAGAAGTCCAGGGCGGACAGCCCCAGCATTTT. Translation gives CASSQEVQGGQPQHF.